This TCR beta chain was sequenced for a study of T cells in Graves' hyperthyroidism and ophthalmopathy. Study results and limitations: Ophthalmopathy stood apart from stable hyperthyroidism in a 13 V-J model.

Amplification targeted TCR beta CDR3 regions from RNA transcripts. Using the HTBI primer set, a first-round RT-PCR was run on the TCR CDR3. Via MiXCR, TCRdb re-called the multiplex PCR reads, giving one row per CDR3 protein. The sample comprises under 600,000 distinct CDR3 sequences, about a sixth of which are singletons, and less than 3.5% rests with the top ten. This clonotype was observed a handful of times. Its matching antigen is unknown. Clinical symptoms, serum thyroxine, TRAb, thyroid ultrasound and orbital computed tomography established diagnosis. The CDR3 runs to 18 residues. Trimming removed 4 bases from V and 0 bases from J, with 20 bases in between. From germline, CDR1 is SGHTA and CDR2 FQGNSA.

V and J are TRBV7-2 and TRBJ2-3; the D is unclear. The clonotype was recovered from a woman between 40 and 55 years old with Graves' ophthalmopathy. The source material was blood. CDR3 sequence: CASSYALLRLGSTDTQYF. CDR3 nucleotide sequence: TGTGCCAGCAGCTACGCCCTCCTGCGACTGGGGAGCACAGATACGCAGTATTTT. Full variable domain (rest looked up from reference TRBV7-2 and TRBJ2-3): GAGVSQSPSNKVTEKGKDVELRCDPISGHTALYWYRQSLGQGLEFLIYFQGNSAPDKSGLPSDRFSAERTGGSVSTLTIQRTQQEDSAVYLCASSYALLRLGSTDTQYFGPGTRLTVL.